This T cell receptor (beta chain) was identified in a study of molecular identifiers for immune sequencing clone quantification. This clonotype has more than one count but fewer than ten. The CDR3 covers 15 residues. Germline CDR1 reads SEHNR; CDR2 reads FQNEAQ (reference sequence). Trimming removed 2 bases at V and 2 bases at J, with 11 bases between. Each CDR3 protein is one row after TCRdb ran MiXCR on the PCR reads. The top ten clones hold about 0.84% of a sample with under 600,000 distinct CDR3 sequences, 20% to 25% of them seen once. Material for sequencing was naive CD8+ T cells from blood, with Jurkat cell RNA spiked in. Stated subset: FACS-sorted CD8+CD4-CCR7+CD45RA+ naive T cells. V gene TRBV7-9 combines with J gene TRBJ2-3; D perhaps matches TRBD2 (5 bases). This TCR was recovered from a human donor in good health. Some libraries in this study had Jurkat cell RNA spiked in. The CDR3 DNA sequence: TGTGCCAGCAGCTTAAGCAGGACTCTCACAGATACGCAGTATTTT. This codes for CASSLSRTLTDTQYF.